This T cell receptor beta chain is from a study of cytomegalovirus exposure and HLA in healthy donors (dated by TCRdb to 2017 to 2019). For context, the study as a whole: An earlier analysis of 587 of the donors reported about 300 Gb of sequence data and around 100 million unique TCR beta sequences obtained from some 200 million T cells. An early release covering roughly 600 HLA-typed donors comprised approximately 290 gigabases of sequencing data and approximately 80 million unique TCR sequences. Of the 300 to 500 genotyped donors, approximately 81% were placed in the genetic ancestry cluster associated with self-reported Caucasian donors. The aim of the study was to test whether cataloging public T cell receptors could identify signatures of past pathogen exposure. The study profiled the T cell repertoires of hundreds of subjects by immunosequencing and related them to cytomegalovirus serostatus. Along with the approximately 650-subject first cohort, a separate validation cohort of over a hundred different subjects was used. To predict cytomegalovirus infection status, the study brought together high-throughput TCR immunosequencing, statistical association of individual TCRs with disease status, and machine learning. A later analysis re-examined previously published TCR beta repertoires from just over 650 donors and added high-resolution HLA genotyping to investigate patterns of TCR occurrence. Rather than drawing on any new phenotypic data, the later analysis identified candidate immune exposures from TCR beta sequences and the way those sequences occurred across donors. An earlier analysis of 587 of the donors used high-throughput TCR beta sequencing to judge whether each TCR beta V gene segment behaved as functional or pseudogenic. Donor age, sex, ethnicity and CMV serostatus were collected together with the repertoire data. Genome-wide SNP genotypes for about 55% of the 666 donors were used in a later genetic analysis, which treated that subset as a discovery cohort. Every repertoire in the discovery cohort had been generated on one and the same sequencing platform. HLA typing included class I and class II loci at four-digit resolution. Typing coverage differed by locus: A, B, C, DRB1 and DQB1 were typed in roughly 620-630 donors, DQA1 in 522, DPA1 in 606, and DPB1 in 400 to 480. About 5 DR-DQ haplotypes were handled as single units for association and clustering, since linkage in the cohort was strong. On average, about 200,000 unique TCR beta nucleotide sequences were sequenced per donor among a few hundred genotyped donors of the cohort, with roughly 18% of those sequences being non-productive.

The CDR3, cysteine through phenylalanine, is 12 amino acids long. Only the CDR3 region is kept as DNA, spanning 36 bases read in frame from base 1. V is shortened by 6 bases, J by 4 bases, and the region joining them spans 10 bases. CDR1 and CDR2, per the germline V gene, are SNHLY and FYNNEI. The cohort comprised 710 or so healthy bone marrow donors. Cohort members were all nominally healthy when sampled, although unrecorded immune exposures were likely present. The donor tested CMV seronegative, placing the donor among the 300 to 450 seronegative members of the cohort. Every donor gave a peripheral blood sample, and the peripheral blood mononuclear cells from that sample were used for TCR beta sequencing. Genomic DNA was extracted from the blood cell samples with the Qiagen DNeasy Blood Extraction Kit. As for this clone: Its antigen is unknown. No clone much larger than this one lies a single base away; base qualities are absent.

Beyond this particular receptor, the publication reports: Because the 87-base-pair reads could not distinguish some IMGT-functional V segments, including TRBV6-2 and TRBV6-3, those segments were excluded. The cohort was sequenced for TCR beta chains only, and without alpha or paired-chain data the features that could be detected were limited. Roughly uniform sequencing depth across donors was assumed in presence/absence analyses, although this assumption may not hold. In vitro tests confirmed that three of the cytomegalovirus-associated TCR beta chains recognize cytomegalovirus antigens. A further reported finding was that TCR beta sequences accurately predicted the HLA-A and HLA-B alleles for most subjects in the first cohort. A later analysis associated 15,000 to 20,000 TCR beta sequences with specific HLA alleles at a false discovery rate of 0.05. Assigning TCR associations to individual alleles was difficult when HLA alleles, especially DR and DQ, strongly co-occurred. In a later analysis, HLA-associated TCR beta chains were found to be more clonally expanded and to have lower generation probabilities than equally common non-associated chains. According to the authors, the approach could potentially be generalized to other disease states and immunological phenotypes. An earlier analysis of several hundred of the donors showed that most TCR beta V segments appeared in productive rearrangements either about 87% or about 30% of the time, which broadly matched IMGT annotations. The only immune exposure information available for the cohort was CMV serostatus. Approximately 18 rarely observed V segments, including chromosome 9 orphons, were excluded from the earlier analysis of about 610 of the donors because counts were too low. The study gave a list of 150 to 200 TCR beta chains associated with cytomegalovirus. In a later genetic analysis, fewer N-insertions in productive TCRs were reported among donors in an Asian-associated ancestry cluster than the approximately 670-donor mean. An association between a missense DCLRE1C variant and V-gene and J-gene trimming of TCR beta chains was found in a later genetic analysis and replicated in an independent cohort. The classifier was reported to diagnose cytomegalovirus status with high specificity and sensitivity in both the original cohort and the validation cohort. A later analysis found that TCR association rates varied across HLA loci, with DRB1 alleles showing the most associated TCRs and HLA-C alleles the fewest. In a later analysis, most CMV-associated TCR beta chains were found to appear HLA-restricted, with HLA associations seemingly driven largely by CMV exposure. A group of highly shared sequence variants was considered likely to be a technical artifact of the sequencing pipeline. Correlated functional status among segregating V segments might reflect linkage disequilibrium, but an unknown experimental factor could not be ruled out. In a later analysis, several top co-occurrence clusters were reported to appear linked to parvovirus B19, influenza, CMV and Epstein-Barr virus. Because some donors lacked HLA typing at each locus, the association tests relied only on the typed subset. Most TCR sequences were seen in very few donors, while some public TCRs were found in many individuals.

Libraries were made using the immunoSEQ multiplex PCR assay. For the multiplex PCR, a mixture combining 60 forward primers for TCR Vbeta segments and 13 reverse primers for TCR Jbeta segments was used. Amplification of the CDR3 region of rearranged TCR beta genes was performed with a multiplex PCR assay on genomic DNA. On the Illumina HiSeq System, the amplified TCR beta libraries were sequenced as 87-base-pair reads. The paper's processing steps were these. A later analysis tallied approximately 87 million unique TCR beta chains across the approximately 670 repertoires, and about 12 million of those chains were shared by two or more donors. Raw reads were error-corrected and collapsed into unique sequences by a nearest-neighbor algorithm in which closely related sequences were merged to remove PCR and sequencing errors. CDR3 sequences were aligned to IMGT reference sequences to assign V, D and J gene segments. For a sequence to be retained, a match of at least six nucleotides to both a V gene segment and a J gene segment was required. A rearrangement was called productive if the CDR3 had no stop codons and remained in frame with V and J, and every other rearrangement was called non-productive. Following IMGT convention, CDR3 was defined as the stretch from the second conserved V-encoded cysteine up to the conserved J-encoded phenylalanine. The earlier analysis of about 500 of the donors excluded sequences that lacked an unambiguous match to a single V gene segment. An earlier analysis of about 600 of the donors called V segments functional above 56.7% productive rearrangements and segregating when the between-donor standard deviation exceeded 5%. A statistical classification framework was built for diagnosing cytomegalovirus status from the catalog of TCR beta chain sequences. V and J gene assignment, in a later analysis, came from comparing TCR nucleotide sequences with IMGT/GENE-DB human TR gene sequences. In a later analysis, CDR3 sequences and most-parsimonious VDJ recombination scenarios were assigned using the TCRdist pipeline. A later analysis defined each TCR beta chain by its CDR3 amino acid sequence plus V-gene family, and excluded reads lacking a unique V-gene family. To address suspected cross-contamination and a sequencing artifact, a later analysis removed approximately 600 highly shared, low-generation-probability nucleotide sequences. A later analysis calculated a clonal expansion index for each public chain from normalized within-repertoire ranks of inferred template counts. In a later analysis, generation probabilities were computed using a VDJ recombination model fitted to out-of-frame rearrangements, and the results were checked against IGoR. A later analysis scored TCR-TCR, TCR-HLA and TCR-CMV co-occurrence with hypergeometric tests, applying a repertoire-size bias correction to TCR pairs. A later analysis estimated false discovery rates by permuting HLA or CMV assignments 20 times. In a later analysis, co-occurring TCRs were grouped using DBSCAN, with TCRdist sequence similarity added in when clustering inside HLA-allele-positive subsets. Repertoires with fewer than 30,000 or more than 120,000 public chains were left out of co-occurrence clustering, as were about 5 repertoires with anomalous nucleotide sharing. Not all clones reach the TCRdb copy of this immuneACCESS table, which keeps in-frame sequences only. Checked studies attribute under half of the gap to unresolved V genes and leave the rest unexplained. Clone size and the V and J calls come from that table; the DNA yielded D and trimming. The sample records about 130,000 clones, roughly 78% of which are singletons. The leading ten clones occupy roughly 5.5% of the sample.

The TCR sequence derives from a man aged 25 to 40 in good health and CMV-seronegative. Sequenced: PBMCs. In this chain, TRBV2 is recombined with TRBJ2-7; TRBD1 is possibly the D segment (6 matching bases). The sequenced DNA is TGTGCCAGCAGACCGGACAGTTACGAGCAGTACTTC. This encodes CASRPDSYEQYF.